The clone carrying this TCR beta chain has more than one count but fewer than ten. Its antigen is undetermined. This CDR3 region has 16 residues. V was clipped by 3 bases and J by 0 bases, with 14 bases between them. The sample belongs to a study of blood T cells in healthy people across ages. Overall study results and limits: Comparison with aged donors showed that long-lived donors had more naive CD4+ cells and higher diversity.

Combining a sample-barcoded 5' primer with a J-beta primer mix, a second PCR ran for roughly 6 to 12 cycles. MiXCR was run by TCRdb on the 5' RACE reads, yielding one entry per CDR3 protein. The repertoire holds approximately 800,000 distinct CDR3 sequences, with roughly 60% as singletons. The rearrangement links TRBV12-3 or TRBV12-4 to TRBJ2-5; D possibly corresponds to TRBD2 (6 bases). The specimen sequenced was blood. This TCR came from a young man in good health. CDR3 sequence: CASSFWAGRNQETQYF. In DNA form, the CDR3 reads TGTGCCAGCAGTTTTTGGGCGGGGCGAAACCAAGAGACCCAGTACTTC.